The clone carrying this T cell receptor beta chain was counted at least ten times. Germline loops: CDR1 SGHRS, CDR2 YFSETQ. The germline V and J ends were trimmed by 0 bases and 4 bases, with 12 bases remaining between them. The CDR3 has 15 residues. The data stem from a study of T-cell memory formation after mild COVID-19. TCRdb called the 5' RACE reads again in MiXCR, with one record for every CDR3 protein. The data contain about 410,000 distinct CDR3 sequences, 20% to 25% of them singletons. The rearrangement uses TRBV5-1 and TRBJ2-3; D is unresolved. Sequencing was done on a sample of PBMCs or a T cell subset sorted from them (not recorded which). The TCR was taken from an adult woman who had mild COVID-19 (a few samples of this study predate the infection). Cell type and time point are not known. CDR3 nucleotide sequence: TGCGCCAGCAGCTTGGTTGCACCGAACTCAGATACGCAGTATTTT. This translates into CASSLVAPNSDTQYF. Filled out from reference TRBV5-1 and TRBJ2-3, the complete variable domain reads KAGVTQTPRYLIKTRGQQVTLSCSPISGHRSVSWYQQTPGQGLQFLFEYFSETQRNKGNFPGRFSGRQFSNSRSEMNVSTLELGDSALYLCASSLVAPNSDTQYFGPGTRLTVL.